A selection of T cell receptor beta chains follows, all from one sample in a study of blood T cell repertoires in COVID-19. The data were produced by immunoSEQ multiplex PCR, yet TCRdb's version contains in-frame clones alone and is incomplete. Of 200,000 or so clones in the sample, just under 85% were seen once. Sequenced input: peripheral blood. The source of these receptors is a human donor with acute or convalescent COVID-19. The donor label of this sample is uncertain. Both conserved end residues are part of each CDR3. Fields, in order: D gene, V gene, J gene, CDR3 protein, CDR3 DNA. A D gene is named only where the DNA matches it firmly.

d_gene: -; v_gene: TRBV19; j_gene: TRBJ1-5; CDR3aa: CASRGGGYSNQPQHF; CDR3nt: TGTGCCAGTAGGGGAGGAGGTTATAGCAATCAGCCCCAGCATTTT
d_gene: TRBD1; v_gene: TRBV2; j_gene: TRBJ1-1; CDR3aa: CASSRTGFTEAFF; CDR3nt: TGTGCCAGCAGCCGGACAGGGTTCACTGAAGCTTTCTTT
d_gene: -; v_gene: TRBV7-2; j_gene: TRBJ2-6; CDR3aa: CASSLSSSSGANVLTF; CDR3nt: TGTGCCAGCAGCCTCTCGTCGAGCTCTGGGGCCAACGTCCTGACTTTC
d_gene: -; v_gene: TRBV28; j_gene: TRBJ1-5; CDR3aa: CATLTGDQPQHF; CDR3nt: TGTGCCACACTGACGGGTGATCAGCCCCAGCATTTT
d_gene: TRBD2; v_gene: TRBV19; j_gene: TRBJ2-1; CDR3aa: CASSPLAGGPSSNEQFF; CDR3nt: TGTGCCAGTAGTCCACTAGCGGGAGGGCCTTCTAGCAATGAGCAGTTCTTC
d_gene: -; v_gene: TRBV7-7; j_gene: TRBJ2-3; CDR3aa: CASSPLGTRGKDTQYF; CDR3nt: TGTGCCAGCAGCCCCCTCGGGACTCGAGGGAAAGATACGCAGTATTTT
d_gene: -; v_gene: TRBV28; j_gene: TRBJ1-5; CDR3aa: CASSLRGQPQHF; CDR3nt: TGTGCCAGCAGTTTACGAGGGCAGCCCCAGCATTTT
d_gene: -; v_gene: TRBV5-4; j_gene: TRBJ1-3; CDR3aa: CASSLTGGNTIYF; CDR3nt: TGTGCCAGCAGCTTGACAGGGGGAAACACCATATATTTT
d_gene: -; v_gene: TRBV5-6; j_gene: TRBJ2-7; CDR3aa: CASSLDPVSTYEQYF; CDR3nt: TGTGCCAGCAGCCTGGACCCGGTTAGTACGTACGAGCAGTACTTC
d_gene: TRBD2; v_gene: TRBV5-4; j_gene: TRBJ2-3; CDR3aa: CASSLGLAGDTQYF; CDR3nt: TGTGCCAGCAGCCTGGGACTAGCGGGAGATACGCAGTATTTT
d_gene: TRBD1; v_gene: TRBV24-1; j_gene: TRBJ1-5; CDR3aa: CATSDPDRVWNQPQHF; CDR3nt: TGTGCCACCAGTGACCCCGACAGGGTTTGGAATCAGCCCCAGCATTTT